This T cell receptor beta chain was sequenced during a study of blood T cell repertoires in COVID-19. Across the study: In each case, the material was cDNA or gDNA derived from T cells, B-cell-depleted T cells, or PBMCs.

This clone occurred a few times. The V gene's germline CDR1 is MNHEY and CDR2 SVGAGI. The CDR3 extends over 14 amino acids. With 6 bases clipped from V and 5 bases from J, the junction kept 6 bases outside the gene matches. Sequencing was performed with immunoSEQ multiplex PCR; in TCRdb, only in-frame clones are kept and a portion is missing. This sample has 250,000 or so clones, with approximately 83% found just once. Material: peripheral blood. The rearrangement links TRBV6-5 to TRBJ1-2; 10 positions agree with TRBD1. The sequence derives from a human donor in a cohort sampled during active COVID-19. Here the CDR3 reads CASRIGQGVYGYTF. CDR3 nucleotides: TGTGCCAGCAGGATTGGACAGGGGGTATATGGCTACACCTTC.